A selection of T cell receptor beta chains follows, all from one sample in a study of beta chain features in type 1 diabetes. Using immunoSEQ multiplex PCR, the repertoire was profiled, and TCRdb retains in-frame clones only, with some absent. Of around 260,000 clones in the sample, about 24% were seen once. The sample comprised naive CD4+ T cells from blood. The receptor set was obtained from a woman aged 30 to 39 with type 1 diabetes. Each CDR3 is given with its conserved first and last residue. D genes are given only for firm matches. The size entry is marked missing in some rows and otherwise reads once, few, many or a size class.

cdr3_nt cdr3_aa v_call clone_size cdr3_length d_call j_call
TGTGCCTGGAGTGGCTACAGGGGTTCGGGCTATGGCTACACCTTC CAWSGYRGSGYGYTF TRBV30 NA 15 TRBD1 TRBJ1-2
TGTGCCAGTAGTATAGATCAGGGCAGGGCCTACGAGCAGTACTTC CASSIDQGRAYEQYF TRBV19 few 15 NA TRBJ2-7
TGCAGCGTCTCGGACAGACTCTTCTCCTACGAGCAGTACTTC CSVSDRLFSYEQYF TRBV29-1 NA 14 NA TRBJ2-7
TGTGCCAGCAGTTATGTGGGAGATGGCTACACCTTC CASSYVGDGYTF TRBV6-5 NA 12 NA TRBJ1-2
TGTGCCAGTACCCCCGGCGGACTAGCGGATACAGATACGCAGTATTTT CASTPGGLADTDTQYF TRBV19 few 16 TRBD2 TRBJ2-3
TGTGCCTGGATCCGACAGGGCAGGGGTGGCTACACCTTC CAWIRQGRGGYTF TRBV30 few 13 TRBD1 TRBJ1-2
TGTGCCAGTAGTGTCGGGGGATACAATGAGCAGTTCTTC CASSVGGYNEQFF TRBV19 NA 13 NA TRBJ2-1
TGTGCCATCAGTGAGTCCCGAGGGCGCGGGAGGGCCTCCAATGAGCAGTTCTTC CAISESRGRGRASNEQFF TRBV10-3 NA 18 TRBD2 TRBJ2-1
TGTGCCAGCAGTTACTCTAACAGGAGACACTATGGCTACACCTTC CASSYSNRRHYGYTF TRBV6-5 few 15 NA TRBJ1-2
TGTGCCAGCAGAGTCGGGACTTTCTACGAGCAGTACTTC CASRVGTFYEQYF TRBV2 NA 13 NA TRBJ2-7
TGTGCCACCAGCAGAGGTTCTAGCGGGAGGCGTTACGAGCAGTACTTC CATSRGSSGRRYEQYF TRBV15 few 16 TRBD2 TRBJ2-7
TGCGCCAGCAGCCAACTCGGGAGCGGCGAGCAGTACTTC CASSQLGSGEQYF TRBV4-1 NA 13 NA TRBJ2-7
TGTGCCAGCAGCTTGGGACAGGGGGCTGTCTATGGCTACACCTTC CASSLGQGAVYGYTF TRBV7-9 NA 15 TRBD1 TRBJ1-2
TGTGCCAGCAGCCACGAACCATCTCTAGCGGAAAACTCCTACGAGCAGTACTTC CASSHEPSLAENSYEQYF TRBV4-2 NA 18 TRBD2 TRBJ2-7
TGTGCCAGCAGCCACGACAGGGGGCAAGATGAAAAACTGTTTTTT CASSHDRGQDEKLFF TRBV4-2 few 15 TRBD1 TRBJ1-4
TGTGCCAGCTCCCTCAGTGTAGCGGGCTCCAATGAGCAGTTCTTC CASSLSVAGSNEQFF TRBV18 few 15 TRBD2 TRBJ2-1
TGTGCCTGGAGCCAAATGAAGGGGCCCCATGGCTACACCTTC CAWSQMKGPHGYTF TRBV30 few 14 NA TRBJ1-2
TGTGCCAGCAGCTACCAGACAGTAGACTACGAGCAGTACTTC CASSYQTVDYEQYF TRBV7-9 NA 14 NA TRBJ2-7
TGTGCCAGCTCAGCCAGACAGGAGGGCTACACCTTC CASSARQEGYTF TRBV18 NA 12 NA TRBJ1-2
TGTGCCAGCAGCGTAGGCACGGACTATGGCTACACCTTC CASSVGTDYGYTF TRBV9 NA 13 NA TRBJ1-2
TGCGCCAGCAGACGGGAGGGCTACAATGAGCAGTTCTTC CASRREGYNEQFF TRBV5-1 NA 13 TRBD2 TRBJ2-1
TGCAGCGTTGAAGAGACAGCCTCGGACGAGCAGTACTTC CSVEETASDEQYF TRBV29-1 NA 13 NA TRBJ2-7
TGTGCCAGCAGCCTTCCCCGTCAAGAGACCCAGTACTTC CASSLPRQETQYF TRBV11-2 once 13 NA TRBJ2-5
TGTGCCAGCAGTGCACTAGCGGGAAAGGAGACCCAGTACTTC CASSALAGKETQYF TRBV2 few 14 TRBD2 TRBJ2-5
TGTGCCAGCAGCTTAGAAATTGGGCTAGCGGGAATGGCCGGGGAGCTGTTTTTT CASSLEIGLAGMAGELFF TRBV7-2 NA 18 TRBD2 TRBJ2-2
TGCGCCAGCAGTCAGTCCGGGACAGGGAGCATGAACACTGAAGCTTTCTTT CASSQSGTGSMNTEAFF TRBV5-1 once 17 TRBD1 TRBJ1-1
TGTGCCAGCAGCTTGATGACGGGAGTGGAGACCCAGTACTTC CASSLMTGVETQYF TRBV5-4 NA 14 NA TRBJ2-5
TGTGCCAGCAGCTCAGGGACAGCTGCAAATACGCAGTATTTT CASSSGTAANTQYF TRBV7-3 NA 14 TRBD1 TRBJ2-3
TGCGCCAGCAGTATTAAAGAGACCCAGTACTTC CASSIKETQYF TRBV4-1 NA 11 NA TRBJ2-5
TGTGCCAGCAGCTTGCCCCCTTACGAGCAGTACTTC CASSLPPYEQYF TRBV5-4 NA 12 NA TRBJ2-7
TGCAGCGTTGAAGTGGCTAGCGGGGGGCATGAGCAGTTCTTC CSVEVASGGHEQFF TRBV29-1 few 14 TRBD2 TRBJ2-1
TGTGCCAGCAGCTTAAGGAGGGGAGATGAGCAGTTCTTC CASSLRRGDEQFF TRBV7-3 NA 13 NA TRBJ2-1
TGTGCCTGGAGTGTTCAGTCCGGGAATACGCAGTATTTT CAWSVQSGNTQYF TRBV30 NA 13 NA TRBJ2-3
TGTGCCAGCAGCCCGCGGACAGACAACTATGGCTACACCTTC CASSPRTDNYGYTF TRBV9 NA 14 NA TRBJ1-2
TGTGCCAGCAGCTTGGGCAGGGACTATGGCTACACCTTC CASSLGRDYGYTF TRBV5-4 NA 13 NA TRBJ1-2
TGTGCCTGGGAGCGGGGTAGGCAAGAGACCCAGTACTTC CAWERGRQETQYF TRBV30 NA 13 TRBD2 TRBJ2-5
TGTGCCAGCAGTCGGACTAGCGGGCTAGGGGATGAGCAGTTCTTC CASSRTSGLGDEQFF TRBV13 NA 15 TRBD2 TRBJ2-1
TGTGCCAGCAGCTCTGGTCGCCTAGCGGATACGCAGTATTTT CASSSGRLADTQYF TRBV7-9 NA 14 NA TRBJ2-3
TGTGCCAGCTCACCACCCTCGGCTAGCGGGAGCAATGAGCAGTTCTTC CASSPPSASGSNEQFF TRBV18 NA 16 TRBD2 TRBJ2-1